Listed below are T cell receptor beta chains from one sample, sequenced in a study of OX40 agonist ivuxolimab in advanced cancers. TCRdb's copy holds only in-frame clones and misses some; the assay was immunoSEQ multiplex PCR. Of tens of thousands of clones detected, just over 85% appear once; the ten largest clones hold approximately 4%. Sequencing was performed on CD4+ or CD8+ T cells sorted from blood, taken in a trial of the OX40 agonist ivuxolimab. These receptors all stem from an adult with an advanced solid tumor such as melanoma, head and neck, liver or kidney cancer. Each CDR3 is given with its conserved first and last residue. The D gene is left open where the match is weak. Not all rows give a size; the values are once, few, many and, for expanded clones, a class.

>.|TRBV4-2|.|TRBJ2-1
TGTGCCAGCAGCCAAGATTCAGGGAGGAATGAGCAGTTCTTC
CASSQDSGRNEQFF
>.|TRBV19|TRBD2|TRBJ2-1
TGTGCCAGTAGTAGAGGACTAGCGGGGAGCTCCTACAATGAGCAGTTCTTC
CASSRGLAGSSYNEQFF
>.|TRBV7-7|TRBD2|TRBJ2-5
TGTGCTAGCAGCTTACTAGCGGGAGAATTGGAGACCCAGTACTTC
CASSLLAGELETQYF
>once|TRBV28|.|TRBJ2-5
TGTGCCAGCAGTTTAGGGTACGAGACCCAGTACTTC
CASSLGYETQYF
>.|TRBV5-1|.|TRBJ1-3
TGCGCCAGCAGTTGGGGGGGCCGGTTGTCTGGAAACACCATATATTTT
CASSWGGRLSGNTIYF
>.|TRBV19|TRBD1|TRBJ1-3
TGTGCCAGTAGTATGTGGACAGGAGAAGTTAACACCATATATTTT
CASSMWTGEVNTIYF
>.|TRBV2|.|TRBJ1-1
TGTGCCAGCAGTGATGAGACGCGTCGATTTTTT
CASSDETRRFF
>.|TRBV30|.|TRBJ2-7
TGTGCCTGGAGTGCCTTTAACTCGGGAGAGCAGTACTTC
CAWSAFNSGEQYF
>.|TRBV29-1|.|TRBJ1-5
TGCAGCGTTGGAGGGACGGGTCAGCCCCAGCATTTT
CSVGGTGQPQHF
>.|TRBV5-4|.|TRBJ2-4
TGTGCCAGCAGCACCGGGGGAGCAACCAAAAACATTCAGTACTTC
CASSTGGATKNIQYF
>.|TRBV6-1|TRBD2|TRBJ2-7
TGTGCCAGCAGTTTTAGCGGGACTGCCTACGAGCAGTACTTC
CASSFSGTAYEQYF
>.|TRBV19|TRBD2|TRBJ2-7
TGTGCCAGTAGTCTTCAGGGACTAGCGGTTGGATCCTACGAGCAGTACTTC
CASSLQGLAVGSYEQYF
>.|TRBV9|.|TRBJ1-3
TGTGCCAGCAGCCCCCTCGAAGGGGGGTCCTCTGGAAACACCATATATTTT
CASSPLEGGSSGNTIYF
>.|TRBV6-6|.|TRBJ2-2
TGTGCCAGCACTGGCCAGAACACCGGGGAGCTGTTTTTT
CASTGQNTGELFF
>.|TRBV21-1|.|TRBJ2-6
TGTGCCAGCAGCCAACTAGCGGGCCTCTCTGGGGCCAACGTCCTGACTTTC
CASSQLAGLSGANVLTF
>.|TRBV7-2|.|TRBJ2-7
TGTGCCAGCAGCTTAGTTGGTAGCGAGCAGTACTTC
CASSLVGSEQYF
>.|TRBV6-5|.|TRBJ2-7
TGTGCCAGCAGAAGATACCCCGACAGTTCCTACGAGCAGTACTTC
CASRRYPDSSYEQYF
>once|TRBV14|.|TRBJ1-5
TGTGCCAGCAGCACGGGACGGGCTCAGCCCCAGCATTTT
CASSTGRAQPQHF
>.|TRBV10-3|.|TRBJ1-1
TGTGCCATCAGGGGCGGATCGAACACTGAAGCTTTCTTT
CAIRGGSNTEAFF
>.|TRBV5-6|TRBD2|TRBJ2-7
TGTGCCAGCAGCACAGGACTAGCGGGTGCGAACTACGAGCAGTACTTC
CASSTGLAGANYEQYF
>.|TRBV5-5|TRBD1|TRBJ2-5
TGTGCCAGCAGCTTCTGGACAGGGAAAGAGACCCAGTACTTC
CASSFWTGKETQYF
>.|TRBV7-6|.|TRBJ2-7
TGTGCCAGCAGCGTGACTGGGAACTCCTACGAGCAGTACTTC
CASSVTGNSYEQYF
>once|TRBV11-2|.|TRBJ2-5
TGTGCCAGCAGCTCCGGGATTCAAGAGACCCAGTACTTC
CASSSGIQETQYF
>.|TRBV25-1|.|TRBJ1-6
TGTGCCAGCCGAATAGCAGGATCACCCCTCCACTTT
CASRIAGSPLHF
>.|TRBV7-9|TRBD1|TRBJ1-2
TGTGCCAGCAGCACGTGGGACAGAGCTAACTATGGCTACACCTTC
CASSTWDRANYGYTF
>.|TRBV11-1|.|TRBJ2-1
TGTGCCAGCAGCTTACTAACTTTTGAGCAGTTCTTC
CASSLLTFEQFF
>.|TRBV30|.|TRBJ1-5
TGTGCCTGGACCCTGGGACTCGGGGGCAATCAGCCCCAGCATTTT
CAWTLGLGGNQPQHF
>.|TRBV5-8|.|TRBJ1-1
TGTGCCAGCAGCTTGGGAAGGAACACTGAAGCTTTCTTT
CASSLGRNTEAFF
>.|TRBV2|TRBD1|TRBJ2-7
TGTGCCAGCAGTGACGGGCTAGCACAGGGGGTTGGGGAGCAGTACTTC
CASSDGLAQGVGEQYF
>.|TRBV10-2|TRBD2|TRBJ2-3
TGCGCCAGCAGTGTAGGACTAGCGACAGATACGCAGTATTTT
CASSVGLATDTQYF
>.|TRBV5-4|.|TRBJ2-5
TGTGCCAGCAGCCCCAGGGGTCAAGAGACCCAGTACTTC
CASSPRGQETQYF
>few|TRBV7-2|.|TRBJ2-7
TGTGCCAGCAGCTTACCGACAGGTTCCGAGCAGTACTTC
CASSLPTGSEQYF
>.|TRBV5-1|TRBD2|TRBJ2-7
TGCGCCAGCAGCCAGGGGACTAGCGGAATACTCAGCTCCTACGAGCAGTACTTC
CASSQGTSGILSSYEQYF
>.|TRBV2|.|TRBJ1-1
TGTGCCAGCATTGAGGAGCTGAACACTGAAGCTTTCTTT
CASIEELNTEAFF
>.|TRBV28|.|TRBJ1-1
TGTGCCAGCAACGAAAACCGGGACGTTGAAGCTTTCTTT
CASNENRDVEAFF
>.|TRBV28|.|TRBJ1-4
TGTGCCAGCAGTCCCAAAGGACCGGAGAAACTGTTTTTT
CASSPKGPEKLFF
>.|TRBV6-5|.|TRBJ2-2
TGTGCCAGCAGTCGAAGGGGGACCACCGGGGAGCTGTTTTTT
CASSRRGTTGELFF
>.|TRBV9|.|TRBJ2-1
TGTGCCAGCAGCGTAGAGGACGGGAGAGGTAGGAATGAGCAGTTCTTC
CASSVEDGRGRNEQFF
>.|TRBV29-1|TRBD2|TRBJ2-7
TGCAGCGTTTCGGGACTAGCGGGAGATGTCGAGCAGTACTTC
CSVSGLAGDVEQYF
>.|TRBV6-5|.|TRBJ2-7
TGTGCCAGTAGTACGACAGGCTCCTACGAGCAGTACTTC
CASSTTGSYEQYF
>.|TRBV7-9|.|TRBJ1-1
TGTGCCAGCAGCCGGCCCCCACAGGGCGTCGTCGCTGAAGCTTTCTTT
CASSRPPQGVVAEAFF
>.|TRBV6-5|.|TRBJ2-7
TGTGCCAGCTGGGGGAGGCCCCGGTCCTACGAGCAGTACTTC
CASWGRPRSYEQYF
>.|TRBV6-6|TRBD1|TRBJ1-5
TGTGCCAGCAGTTTCGGGCAGGGGGCTTCTCAGCCCCAGCATTTT
CASSFGQGASQPQHF
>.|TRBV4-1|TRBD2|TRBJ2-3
TGCGCCAGCAGCCAAGACGGGGTAGCGGGAGGGCCGGATACGCAGTATTTT
CASSQDGVAGGPDTQYF
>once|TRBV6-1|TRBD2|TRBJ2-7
TGTGCCAGCAGTCCCTCTAGCGGGAGAGCGGGCGAGCAGTACTTC
CASSPSSGRAGEQYF
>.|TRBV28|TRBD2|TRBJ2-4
TGTGCCAGCAGTTTACAGCGGGATAGGCACATTCAGTACTTC
CASSLQRDRHIQYF
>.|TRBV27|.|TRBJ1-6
TGTGCCAGCAGTTTAAGGCAGGGTAATTCACCCCTCCACTTT
CASSLRQGNSPLHF
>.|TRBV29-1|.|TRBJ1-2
TGCAGCGTTGAAGACCAGGACTATGGCTACACCTTC
CSVEDQDYGYTF
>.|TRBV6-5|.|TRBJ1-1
TGTGCCAGCAGTTACCAAGCCGGAATGAACACTGAAGCTTTCTTT
CASSYQAGMNTEAFF
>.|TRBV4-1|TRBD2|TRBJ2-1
TGCGCCAGCAGCCAAGATCCGGGAGCGATGGCGGGAGGCTACAATGAGCAGTTCTTC
CASSQDPGAMAGGYNEQFF
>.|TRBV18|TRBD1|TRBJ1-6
TGTGCCAGCTCACCCGAAGGGGGCCCATGGGGTTCACCCCTCCACTTT
CASSPEGGPWGSPLHF
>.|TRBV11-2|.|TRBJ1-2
TGTGCCAGCAGCTTAGGGAACCAGAACTATGGCTACACCTTC
CASSLGNQNYGYTF
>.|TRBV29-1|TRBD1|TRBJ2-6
TGCAGCGTTGAAAGCCTTCCGGACAGGGGGCGGCCTGGGGCCAACGTCCTGACTTTC
CSVESLPDRGRPGANVLTF
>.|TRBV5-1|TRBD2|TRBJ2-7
TGCGCCAGCAGCACGGGACTAGCATTCGACGAGCAGTACTTC
CASSTGLAFDEQYF
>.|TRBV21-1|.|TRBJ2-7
TGTGCCAGCTGTATCGTCGGGCCCCAGGGCTCCTACGAGCAGTACTTC
CASCIVGPQGSYEQYF
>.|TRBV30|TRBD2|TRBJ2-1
TGTGCCTGGAGTGTACCATCCGGGAGGGCTCGAGGCAATGAGCAGTTCTTC
CAWSVPSGRARGNEQFF
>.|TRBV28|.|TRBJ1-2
TGTGCCAGCAGTTTTGGTGGGGACGCTTACTATGGCTACACCTTC
CASSFGGDAYYGYTF